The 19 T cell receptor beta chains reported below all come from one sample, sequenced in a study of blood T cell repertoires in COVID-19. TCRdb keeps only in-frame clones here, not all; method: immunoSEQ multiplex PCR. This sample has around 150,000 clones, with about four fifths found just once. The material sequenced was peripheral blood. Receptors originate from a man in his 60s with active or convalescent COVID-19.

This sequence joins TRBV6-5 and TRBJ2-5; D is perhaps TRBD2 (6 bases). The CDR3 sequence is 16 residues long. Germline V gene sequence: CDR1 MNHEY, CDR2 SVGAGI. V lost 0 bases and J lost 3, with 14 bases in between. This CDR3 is CASSYSPTGSEETQYF. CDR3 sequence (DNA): TGTGCCAGCAGTTACTCCCCTACCGGGAGCGAAGAGACCCAGTACTTC.

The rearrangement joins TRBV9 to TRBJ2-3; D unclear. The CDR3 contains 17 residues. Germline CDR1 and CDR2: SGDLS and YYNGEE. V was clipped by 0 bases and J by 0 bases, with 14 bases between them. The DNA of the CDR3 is TGTGCCAGCAGCGTAGCGGCAGGTATACTTAGCACAGATACGCAGTATTTT. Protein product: CASSVAAGILSTDTQYF.

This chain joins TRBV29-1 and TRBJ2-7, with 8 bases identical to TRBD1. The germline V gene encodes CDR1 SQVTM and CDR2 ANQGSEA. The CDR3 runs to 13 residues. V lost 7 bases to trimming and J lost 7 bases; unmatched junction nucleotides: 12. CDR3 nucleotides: TGCAGCGCAAGCCCCCAGGGGGCGAGGGAGCAGTACTTC. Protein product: CSASPQGAREQYF.

The CDR3 nucleotides are TGTGCCCCGAACCCAAAACAGGGAGGGCCAGATACGCAGTATTTT. Translation gives CAPNPKQGGPDTQYF. This chain joins TRBV6-5 and TRBJ2-3; a weak D match, TRBD2 (7 bases). Germline CDR1 reads MNHEY; CDR2 reads SVGAGI. Trimming left V 11 bases short and J 4 bases short, with 22 bases between. This CDR3 is 15 amino acids long.

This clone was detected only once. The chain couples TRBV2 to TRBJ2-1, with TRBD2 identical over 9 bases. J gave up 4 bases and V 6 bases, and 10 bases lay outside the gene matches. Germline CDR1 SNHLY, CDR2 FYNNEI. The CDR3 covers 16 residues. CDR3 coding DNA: TGTGCCAGCAGACCGATAGCGGGGGAGCGTTACAATGAGCAGTTCTTC. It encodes CASRPIAGERYNEQFF.

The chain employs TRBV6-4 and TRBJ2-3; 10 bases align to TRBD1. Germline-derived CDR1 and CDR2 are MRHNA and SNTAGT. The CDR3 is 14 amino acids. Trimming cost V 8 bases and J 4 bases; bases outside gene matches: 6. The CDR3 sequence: CASSSTGGADTQYF. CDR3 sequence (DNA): TGTGCCAGCTCATCGACAGGGGGCGCAGATACGCAGTATTTT.

Written as DNA, the CDR3 is TGTGCCAGCAGCCCTAAAGCAGGGCCCTACGAGCAGTACTTC. It yields the protein CASSPKAGPYEQYF. The chain is built from TRBV11-2 and TRBJ2-7; D is perhaps TRBD1 (5 bases). The germline V gene has CDR1 SGHAT and CDR2 FQNNGV. Deletions cut 5 bases from V and 2 bases from J, with 13 bases between. The CDR3 is 14 residues long.

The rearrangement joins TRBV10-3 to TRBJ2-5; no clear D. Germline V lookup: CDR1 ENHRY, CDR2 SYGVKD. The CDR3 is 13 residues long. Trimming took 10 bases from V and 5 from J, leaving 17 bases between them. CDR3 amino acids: CATTGRLRETQYF. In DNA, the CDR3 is TGTGCCACTACCGGCCGCCTGCGGGAGACCCAGTACTTC.

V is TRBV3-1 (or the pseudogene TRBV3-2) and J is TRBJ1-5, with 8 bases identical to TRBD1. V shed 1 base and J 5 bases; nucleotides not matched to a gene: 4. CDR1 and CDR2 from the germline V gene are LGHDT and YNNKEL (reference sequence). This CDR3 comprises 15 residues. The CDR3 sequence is CASSQGAGGHQPQHF. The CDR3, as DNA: TGTGCCAGCAGCCAAGGGGCAGGGGGCCATCAGCCCCAGCATTTT.

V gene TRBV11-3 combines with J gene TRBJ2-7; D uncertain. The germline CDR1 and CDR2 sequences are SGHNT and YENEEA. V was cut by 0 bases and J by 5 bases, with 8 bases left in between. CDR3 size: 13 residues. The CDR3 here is CASSLDQSHEQYF. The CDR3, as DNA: TGTGCCAGCAGCTTAGATCAATCCCACGAGCAGTACTTC. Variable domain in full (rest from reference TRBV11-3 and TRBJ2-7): EAGVVQSPRYKIIEKKQPVAFWCNPISGHNTLYWYLQNLGQGPELLIRYENEEAVDDSQLPKDRFSAERLKGVDSTLKIQPAELGDSAVYLCASSLDQSHEQYFGPGTRLTVT.

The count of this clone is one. The CDR3 loop is CASSPPRGNTEAFF. The CDR3 DNA is TGTGCCAGCTCACCACCGCGGGGTAACACTGAAGCTTTCTTT. V is TRBV18 and J is TRBJ1-1; unclear D gene. CDR3 length: 14 residues. Trimming took 0 bases from V and 2 from J, leaving 7 bases between them. Germline V lookup: CDR1 KGHSH, CDR2 LQKENI.

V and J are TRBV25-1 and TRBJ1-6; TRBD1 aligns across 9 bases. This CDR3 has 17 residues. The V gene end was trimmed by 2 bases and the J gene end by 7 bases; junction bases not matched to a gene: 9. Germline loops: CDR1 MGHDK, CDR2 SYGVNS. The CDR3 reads CASSELTGTGSNSPLHF. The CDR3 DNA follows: TGTGCCAGCAGTGAACTAACCGGGACAGGGAGCAATTCACCCCTCCACTTT. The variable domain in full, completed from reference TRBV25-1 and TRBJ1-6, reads EADIYQTPRYLVIGTGKKITLECSQTMGHDKMYWYQQDPGMELHLIHYSYGVNSTEKGDLSSESTVSRIRTEHFPLTLESARPSHTSQYLCASSELTGTGSNSPLHFGNGTRLTVT.

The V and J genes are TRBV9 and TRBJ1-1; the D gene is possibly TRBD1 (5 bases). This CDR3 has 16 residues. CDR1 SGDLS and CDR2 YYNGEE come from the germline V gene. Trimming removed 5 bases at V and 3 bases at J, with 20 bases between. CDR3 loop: CASRLVVGGLDTEAFF. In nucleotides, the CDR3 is TGTGCCAGCAGGCTCGTAGTGGGGGGTTTGGACACTGAAGCTTTCTTT.

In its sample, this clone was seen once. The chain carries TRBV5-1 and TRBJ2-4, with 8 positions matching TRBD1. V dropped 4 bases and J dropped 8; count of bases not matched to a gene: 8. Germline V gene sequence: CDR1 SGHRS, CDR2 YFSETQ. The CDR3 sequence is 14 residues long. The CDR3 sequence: CASSPKTGADIQYF. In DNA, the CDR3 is TGCGCCAGCAGCCCTAAGACAGGGGCGGACATTCAGTACTTC.

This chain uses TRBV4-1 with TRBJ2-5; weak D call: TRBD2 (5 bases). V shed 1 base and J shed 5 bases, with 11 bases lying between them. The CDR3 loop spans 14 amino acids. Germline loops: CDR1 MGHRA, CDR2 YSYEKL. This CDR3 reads CASSQGGSAETQYF. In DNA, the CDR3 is TGCGCCAGCAGCCAAGGAGGGAGCGCGGAGACCCAGTACTTC.

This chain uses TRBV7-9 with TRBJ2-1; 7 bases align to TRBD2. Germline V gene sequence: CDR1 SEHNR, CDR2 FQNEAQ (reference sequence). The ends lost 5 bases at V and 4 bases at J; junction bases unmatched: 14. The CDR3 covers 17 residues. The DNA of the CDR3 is TGTGCCAGCAGCCCCCCCGGGGGAGTAGCGGGTTACAATGAGCAGTTCTTC. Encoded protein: CASSPPGGVAGYNEQFF.

The CDR3 DNA reads as TGTGCCAGCAGCTTAGTTGGGACAGGGGGGAATGAAGCTTTCTTT. Translated, it gives CASSLVGTGGNEAFF. The chain has TRBV7-9 and TRBJ1-1; the match to TRBD1 covers 11 bases. Trimming removed 1 base from V and 7 bases from J; junction bases left unmatched: 5. CDR3 length: 15 amino acids. The germline V gene has CDR1 SEHNR and CDR2 FQNEAQ (reference sequence).

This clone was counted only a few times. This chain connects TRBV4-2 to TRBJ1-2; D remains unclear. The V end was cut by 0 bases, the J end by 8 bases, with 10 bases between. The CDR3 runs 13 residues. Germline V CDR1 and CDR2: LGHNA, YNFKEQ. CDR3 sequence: CASSQEEARGYTF. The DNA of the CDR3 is TGTGCCAGCAGCCAAGAAGAGGCCCGGGGCTACACCTTC.

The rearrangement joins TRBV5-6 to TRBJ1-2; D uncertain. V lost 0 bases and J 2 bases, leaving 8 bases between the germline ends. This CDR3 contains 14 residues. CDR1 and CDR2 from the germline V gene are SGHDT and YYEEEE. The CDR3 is CASSLGSINYGYTF. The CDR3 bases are TGTGCCAGCAGCTTGGGGAGCATCAACTATGGCTACACCTTC.